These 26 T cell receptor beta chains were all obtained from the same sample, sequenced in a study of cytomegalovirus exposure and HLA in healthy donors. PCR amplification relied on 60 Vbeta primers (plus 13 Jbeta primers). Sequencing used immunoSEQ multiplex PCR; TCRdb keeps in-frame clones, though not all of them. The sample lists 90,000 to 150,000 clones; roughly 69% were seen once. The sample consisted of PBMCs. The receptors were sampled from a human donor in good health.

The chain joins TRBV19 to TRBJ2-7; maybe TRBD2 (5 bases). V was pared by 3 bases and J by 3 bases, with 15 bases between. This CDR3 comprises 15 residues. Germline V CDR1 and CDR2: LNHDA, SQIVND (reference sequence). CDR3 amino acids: CASSMGPSGIYEQYF. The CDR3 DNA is TGTGCCAGTAGTATGGGCCCCAGCGGTATCTACGAGCAGTACTTC.

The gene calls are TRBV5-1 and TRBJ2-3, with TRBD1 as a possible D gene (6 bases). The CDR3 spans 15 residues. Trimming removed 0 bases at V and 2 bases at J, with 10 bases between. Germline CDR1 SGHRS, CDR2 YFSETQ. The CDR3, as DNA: TGCGCCAGCAGCTTGGGGGACACTTCCACAGATACGCAGTATTTT. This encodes CASSLGDTSTDTQYF.

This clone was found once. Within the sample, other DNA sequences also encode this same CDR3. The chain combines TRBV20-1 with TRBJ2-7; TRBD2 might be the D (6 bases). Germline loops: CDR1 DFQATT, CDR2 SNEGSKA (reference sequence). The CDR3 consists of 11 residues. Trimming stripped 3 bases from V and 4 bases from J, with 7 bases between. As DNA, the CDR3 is TGCAGTGCTAGGGGGGGTTACGAGCAGTACTTC. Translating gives CSARGGYEQYF.

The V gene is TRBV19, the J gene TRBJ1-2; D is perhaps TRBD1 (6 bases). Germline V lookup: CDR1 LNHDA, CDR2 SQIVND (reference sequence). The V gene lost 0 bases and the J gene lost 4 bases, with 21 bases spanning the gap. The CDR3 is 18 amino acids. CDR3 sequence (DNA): TGTGCCAGTAGTATAGAAACCCTTGGGGGCAGGTCGATCTATGGCTACACCTTC. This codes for CASSIETLGGRSIYGYTF.

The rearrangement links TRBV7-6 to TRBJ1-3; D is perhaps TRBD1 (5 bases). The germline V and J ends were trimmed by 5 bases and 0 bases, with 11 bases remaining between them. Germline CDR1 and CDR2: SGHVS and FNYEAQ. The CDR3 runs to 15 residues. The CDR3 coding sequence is TGTGCCAGCAGCCAGGGACTGACCTCTGGAAACACCATATATTTT. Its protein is CASSQGLTSGNTIYF.

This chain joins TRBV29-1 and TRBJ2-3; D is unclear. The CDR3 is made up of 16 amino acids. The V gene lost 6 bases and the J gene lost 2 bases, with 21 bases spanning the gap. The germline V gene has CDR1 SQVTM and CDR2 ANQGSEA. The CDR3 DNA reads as TGCAGCGTAACAGACGGATACAGAAGAGACACAGATACGCAGTATTTT. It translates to CSVTDGYRRDTDTQYF.

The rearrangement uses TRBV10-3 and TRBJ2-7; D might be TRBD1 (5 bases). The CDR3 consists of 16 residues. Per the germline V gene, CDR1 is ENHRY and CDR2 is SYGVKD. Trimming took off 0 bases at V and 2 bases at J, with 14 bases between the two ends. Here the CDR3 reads CAISESRQFSPYEQYF. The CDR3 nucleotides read TGTGCCATCAGTGAGTCGAGACAGTTCTCGCCCTACGAGCAGTACTTC.

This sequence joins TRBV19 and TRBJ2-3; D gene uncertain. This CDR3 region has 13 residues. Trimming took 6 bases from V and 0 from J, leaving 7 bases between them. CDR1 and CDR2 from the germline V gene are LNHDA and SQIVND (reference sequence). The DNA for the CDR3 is TGTGCCAGTAGCCCTCCTAGCACAGATACGCAGTATTTT. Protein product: CASSPPSTDTQYF.

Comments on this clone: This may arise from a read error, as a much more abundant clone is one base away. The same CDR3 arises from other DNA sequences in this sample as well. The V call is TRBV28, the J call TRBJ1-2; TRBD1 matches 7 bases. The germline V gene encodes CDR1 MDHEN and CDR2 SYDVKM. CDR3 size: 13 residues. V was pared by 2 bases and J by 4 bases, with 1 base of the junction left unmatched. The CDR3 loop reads CASSLGQVYGYTF. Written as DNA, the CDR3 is TGTGCCAGCAGTTTAGGACAGGTCTATGGCTACACCTTC.

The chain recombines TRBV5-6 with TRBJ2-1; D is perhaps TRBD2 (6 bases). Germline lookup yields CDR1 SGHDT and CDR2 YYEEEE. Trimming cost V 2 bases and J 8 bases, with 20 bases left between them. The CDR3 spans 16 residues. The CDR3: CASSLPPGLLSHEQFF. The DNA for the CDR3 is TGTGCCAGCAGCTTACCACCGGGACTCCTGAGCCATGAGCAGTTCTTC.

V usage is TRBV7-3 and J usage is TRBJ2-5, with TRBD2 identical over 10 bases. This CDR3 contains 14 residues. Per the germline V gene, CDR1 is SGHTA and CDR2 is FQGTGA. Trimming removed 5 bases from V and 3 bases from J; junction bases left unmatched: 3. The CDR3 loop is CASSPSGGEETQYF. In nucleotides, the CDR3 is TGTGCCAGCAGCCCGAGCGGGGGGGAAGAGACCCAGTACTTC.

CDR3 region: CASVHGGRWDGYTF. CDR3 bases: TGTGCCAGCGTACACGGGGGGCGTTGGGATGGCTACACCTTC. The chain combines TRBV6-1 with TRBJ1-2; D perhaps matches TRBD1 (6 bases). Trimming pared 8 bases from V and 6 bases from J, leaving 19 bases between. CDR1 is MNHNS, CDR2 SASEGT, per germline. The CDR3 has 14 residues.

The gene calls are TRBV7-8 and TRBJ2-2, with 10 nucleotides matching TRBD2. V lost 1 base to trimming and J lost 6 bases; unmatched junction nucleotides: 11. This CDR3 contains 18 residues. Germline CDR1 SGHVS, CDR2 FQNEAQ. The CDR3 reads CASSLGRGSGRASGELFF. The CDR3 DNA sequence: TGTGCCAGCAGCTTAGGGAGGGGAAGCGGGAGGGCCTCCGGGGAGCTGTTTTTT.

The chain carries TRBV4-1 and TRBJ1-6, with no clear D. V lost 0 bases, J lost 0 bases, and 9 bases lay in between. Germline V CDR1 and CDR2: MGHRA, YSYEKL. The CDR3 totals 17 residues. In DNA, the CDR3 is TGCGCCAGCAGCCAAGATATTCTAGGCTCCTATAATTCACCCCTCCACTTT. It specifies CASSQDILGSYNSPLHF.

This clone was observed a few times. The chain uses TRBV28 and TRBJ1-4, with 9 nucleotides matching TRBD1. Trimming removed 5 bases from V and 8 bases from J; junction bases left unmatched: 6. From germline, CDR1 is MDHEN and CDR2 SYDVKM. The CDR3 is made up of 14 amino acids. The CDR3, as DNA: TGTGCCAGCAGTCAACAGGGGGCTGAGGAAAAACTGTTTTTT. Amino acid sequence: CASSQQGAEEKLFF.

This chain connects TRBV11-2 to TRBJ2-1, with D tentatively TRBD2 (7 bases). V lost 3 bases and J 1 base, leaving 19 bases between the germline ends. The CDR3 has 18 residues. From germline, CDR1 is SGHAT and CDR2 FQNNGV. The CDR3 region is CASSFRVGGLTSYNEQFF. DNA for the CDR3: TGTGCCAGCAGCTTCCGCGTCGGGGGGCTTACTTCCTACAATGAGCAGTTCTTC.

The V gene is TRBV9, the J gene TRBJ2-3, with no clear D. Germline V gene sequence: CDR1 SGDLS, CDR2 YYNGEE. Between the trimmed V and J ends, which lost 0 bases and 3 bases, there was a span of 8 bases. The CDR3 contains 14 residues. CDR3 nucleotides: TGTGCCAGCAGCGTAGCTCTAGATACAGATACGCAGTATTTT. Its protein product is CASSVALDTDTQYF.

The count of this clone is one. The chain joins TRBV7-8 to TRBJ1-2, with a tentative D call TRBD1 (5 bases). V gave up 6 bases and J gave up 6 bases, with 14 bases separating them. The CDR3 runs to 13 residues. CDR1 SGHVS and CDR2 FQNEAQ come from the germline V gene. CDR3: CASSLGGGNGYTF. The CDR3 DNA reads TGTGCCAGCAGTCTCGGGGGGGGGAATGGCTACACCTTC.

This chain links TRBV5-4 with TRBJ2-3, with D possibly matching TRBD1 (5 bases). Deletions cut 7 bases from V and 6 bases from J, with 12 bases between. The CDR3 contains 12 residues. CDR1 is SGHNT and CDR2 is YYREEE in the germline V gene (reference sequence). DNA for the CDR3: TGTGCCAGCGCCCGCCACAGGGATACGCAGTATTTT. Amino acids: CASARHRDTQYF.

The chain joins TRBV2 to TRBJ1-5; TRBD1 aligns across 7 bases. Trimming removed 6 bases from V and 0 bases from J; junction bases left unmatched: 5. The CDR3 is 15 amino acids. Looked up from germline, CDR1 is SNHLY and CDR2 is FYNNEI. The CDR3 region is CASRETGNSNQPQHF. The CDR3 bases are TGTGCCAGCAGAGAGACAGGGAATAGCAATCAGCCCCAGCATTTT.

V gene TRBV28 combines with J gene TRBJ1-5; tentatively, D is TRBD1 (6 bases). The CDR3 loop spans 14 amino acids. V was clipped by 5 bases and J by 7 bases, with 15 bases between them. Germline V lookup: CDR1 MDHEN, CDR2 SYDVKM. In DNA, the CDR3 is TGTGCCAGCAGTCTGGCAGGGGTGCGACAGCCCCAGCATTTT. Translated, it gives CASSLAGVRQPQHF.

The CDR3 is CASSVGASGNEQFF. The CDR3 nucleotides read TGTGCCAGCAGCGTAGGGGCTAGCGGCAATGAGCAGTTCTTC. The V and J genes are TRBV9 and TRBJ2-1; the match to TRBD2 covers 7 bases. The CDR3 is 14 residues long. J gave up 6 bases and V 0 bases, and 3 bases lay outside the gene matches. The germline V gene encodes CDR1 SGDLS and CDR2 YYNGEE.

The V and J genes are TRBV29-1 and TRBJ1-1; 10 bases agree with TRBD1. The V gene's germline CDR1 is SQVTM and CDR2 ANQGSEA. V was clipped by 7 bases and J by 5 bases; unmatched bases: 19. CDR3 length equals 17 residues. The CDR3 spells CSGWIRDRGGFVTEAFF. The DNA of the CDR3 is TGCAGCGGGTGGATCCGGGACAGGGGAGGTTTTGTGACTGAAGCTTTCTTT.

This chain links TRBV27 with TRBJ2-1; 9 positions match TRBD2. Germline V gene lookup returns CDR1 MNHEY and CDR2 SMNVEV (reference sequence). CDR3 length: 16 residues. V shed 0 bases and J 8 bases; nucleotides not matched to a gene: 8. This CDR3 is CASSLSLAGGPHEQFF. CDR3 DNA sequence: TGTGCCAGCAGTTTATCGCTCGCGGGAGGGCCTCATGAGCAGTTCTTC.

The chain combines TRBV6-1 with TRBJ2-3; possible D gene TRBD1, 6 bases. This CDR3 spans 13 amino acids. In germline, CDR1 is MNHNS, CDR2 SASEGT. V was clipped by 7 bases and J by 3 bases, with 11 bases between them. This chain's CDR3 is CASILRGTDTQYF. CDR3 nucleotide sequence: TGTGCCAGCATTCTCAGGGGAACAGATACGCAGTATTTT.

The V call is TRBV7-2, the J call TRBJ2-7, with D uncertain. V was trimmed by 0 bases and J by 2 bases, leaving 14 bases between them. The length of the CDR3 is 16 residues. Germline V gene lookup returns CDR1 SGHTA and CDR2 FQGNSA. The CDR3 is CASSLAVAVPTYEQYF. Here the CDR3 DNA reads TGTGCCAGCAGCTTAGCAGTCGCGGTGCCAACCTACGAGCAGTACTTC.